A selection of T cell receptor beta chains follows, all from one sample in a study of molecular identifiers for immune sequencing clone quantification. TCRdb reprocessed the PCR reads with MiXCR, giving one entry per CDR3 protein. The sample includes about 630,000 distinct CDR3 sequences, approximately 24% seen only once; the top ten take 0.7% to 0.95%. The sample was naive CD8+ T cells from blood, with Jurkat cell RNA spiked in. The source of these receptors is a human donor in good health. Some libraries in this study had Jurkat cell RNA spiked in. CDR3s include the opening cysteine and the closing phenylalanine or tryptophan. A D gene is named only where the DNA matches it firmly. Clone size is not always given. Where it is, it says once, few, many or a class for expanded clones.

size,J,V,D,CDR3,DNA
many,TRBJ2-5,TRBV5-1,TRBD1,CASSFGQGIETQYF,TGCGCCAGCAGCTTTGGACAGGGGATAGAGACCCAGTACTTC
NA,TRBJ2-3,TRBV10-1,TRBD2,CASSAYYGGGSDTQYF,TGCGCCAGCAGTGCATACTATGGCGGGGGGTCAGATACGCAGTATTTT
many,TRBJ1-1,TRBV21-1,NA,CASSKPQGARTEAFF,TGTGCCAGCAGCAAACCACAGGGGGCGCGGACTGAAGCTTTCTTT
many,TRBJ2-5,TRBV4-1,TRBD1,CASSQGVTGDSKETQYF,TGCGCCAGCAGCCAGGGAGTGACAGGGGACTCGAAAGAGACCCAGTACTTC
many,TRBJ2-6,TRBV5-6,NA,CASSFLGLSGANVLTF,TGTGCCAGCAGCTTCCTGGGGCTCTCTGGGGCCAACGTCCTGACTTTC
NA,TRBJ1-3,TRBV10-3,NA,CAIRDSGTQVGNTIYF,TGTGCCATCAGGGACTCCGGGACACAAGTCGGAAACACCATATATTTT
NA,TRBJ2-2,TRBV21-1,NA,CASSRQEAGANTGELFF,TGTGCCAGCAGCCGCCAGGAGGCGGGGGCGAACACCGGGGAGCTGTTTTTT
NA,TRBJ2-1,TRBV20-1,NA,CSARDRDSYNEQFF,TGCAGTGCAAGAGATAGAGACTCCTACAATGAGCAGTTCTTC
many,TRBJ2-2,TRBV20-1,NA,CSARDPDGELFF,TGCAGTGCTAGAGATCCAGACGGGGAGCTGTTTTTT
many,TRBJ2-3,TRBV12-3/TRBV12-4,NA,CASRQRVPSTDTQYF,TGTGCCAGCAGGCAAAGGGTACCCAGCACAGATACGCAGTATTTT
NA,TRBJ1-4,TRBV19,NA,CASSAPRGLEDEKLFF,TGTGCCAGTAGTGCCCCCCGGGGCCTGGAGGATGAAAAACTGTTTTTT
few,TRBJ2-7,TRBV5-6,NA,CASSPGVGIFEQYF,TGTGCCAGCAGCCCGGGCGTCGGGATTTTCGAGCAGTACTTC
few,TRBJ2-1,TRBV12-3/TRBV12-4,NA,CASSLSPRGTNEQFF,TGTGCCAGCAGTTTGAGTCCCAGGGGCACGAATGAGCAGTTCTTC
NA,TRBJ1-4,TRBV7-6,NA,CASSSDPNEKLFF,TGTGCCAGCAGCTCCGACCCTAATGAAAAACTGTTTTTT